A single sample gave rise to the 14 T cell receptor beta chains below, sequenced in a study of T cell repertoires in cytomegalovirus infection. A single record per CDR3 protein comes from TCRdb applying MiXCR to the reads. This sample has 300,000 to 400,000 distinct CDR3 sequences, with about 27% found just once. These TCRs are of unknown antigen specificity. The source material was cultured PBMCs, sampled from culture after CMV antigen stimulation. These receptors were collected from a human donor in good health (CMV status not recorded). Some clones in this sample may be carry-over from other donors' samples.

The gene calls are TRBV6-5 and TRBJ1-4, with 8 bases identical to TRBD1. This CDR3 has 15 amino acids. Trimming at V came to 4 bases and at J to 7 bases, leaving 8 bases not matched to a gene. Germline V CDR1 and CDR2: MNHEY, SVGAGI. The DNA of the CDR3 is TGTGCCAGCAGTTCTTTTGGGACAGGACCTGAAAAACTGTTTTTT. Translating gives CASSSFGTGPEKLFF.

V is TRBV7-4 and J is TRBJ1-6; 11 nucleotides agree with TRBD1. CDR1 and CDR2 (germline): SGHVT, SQSDAQ. Trimming removed 5 bases from V and 14 bases from J; junction bases left unmatched: 5. The CDR3 spans 13 residues. CDR3 loop: CASSIGQGATLHF. CDR3 in DNA: TGTGCCAGCAGCATCGGACAGGGGGCGACCCTCCACTTT.

This clonotype has only a few counts. The V gene is TRBV11-1, the J gene TRBJ2-7; 8 bases agree with TRBD1. V lost 2 bases and J lost 5; bases outside the gene matches: 8. Germline V gene sequence: CDR1 SGHAT, CDR2 FQDESV (reference sequence). CDR3 length: 15 residues. CDR3 loop: CASSLPDRGVDEQYF. CDR3 coding DNA: TGTGCCAGCAGCTTACCCGACAGGGGAGTCGACGAGCAGTACTTC.

There are many counts of this clonotype. The CDR3 region is CASSLGWPSGSSYNEQFF. CDR3 coding DNA: TGTGCCAGCAGCTTAGGATGGCCTAGCGGGAGCTCCTACAATGAGCAGTTCTTC. The rearrangement links TRBV7-6 to TRBJ2-1; 10 nucleotides match TRBD2. V lost 1 base and J lost 0; bases outside the gene matches: 6. Germline CDR1 is SGHVS and CDR2 is FNYEAQ. The CDR3 consists of 18 residues. Looking up the rest from reference TRBV7-6 and TRBJ2-1 gives the full variable domain: GAGVSQSPRYKVTKRGQDVALRCDPISGHVSLYWYRQALGQGPEFLTYFNYEAQQDKSGLPNDRFSAERPEGSISTLTIQRTEQRDSAMYRCASSLGWPSGSSYNEQFFGPGTRLTVL.

This clonotype was recorded many times. The V call is TRBV20-1, the J call TRBJ2-2; D call uncertain. Germline V gives CDR1 DFQATT, CDR2 SNEGSKA (reference sequence). The CDR3 spans 16 residues. V was clipped by 0 bases and J by 4 bases, with 15 bases between them. The CDR3 spells CSARDRSRPGTGELFF. The CDR3 nucleotides are TGCAGTGCTAGAGATCGATCCCGGCCAGGCACCGGGGAGCTGTTTTTT.

The chain recombines TRBV7-8 with TRBJ2-1, with 12 bases matching TRBD2. The germline CDR1 and CDR2 sequences are SGHVS and FQNEAQ. There are 17 residues in the CDR3. J gave up 6 bases and V 1 base, and 7 bases lay outside the gene matches. This CDR3 reads CASSLGGTSGHSNEQFF. In nucleotides, the CDR3 is TGTGCCAGCAGCTTAGGAGGGACTAGCGGGCACTCCAATGAGCAGTTCTTC.

The rearrangement uses TRBV7-2 and TRBJ1-2, with 7 bases aligning to TRBD1. The CDR3 consists of 13 residues. V lost 6 bases, J lost 7 bases, and 8 bases stayed unmatched. Germline V CDR1 and CDR2: SGHTA, FQGNSA. As DNA, the CDR3 is TGTGCCAGCAGGACGGTAGGGGGCGTTGGCTACACCTTC. It is translated as CASRTVGGVGYTF.

This clonotype was seen repeatedly, ten times or more. The chain carries TRBV7-8 and TRBJ1-5, with 8 positions matching TRBD1. The CDR3 sequence is 15 residues long. Germline V lookup: CDR1 SGHVS, CDR2 FQNEAQ. Unmatched junction bases numbered 5, after V lost 2 bases and J lost 5 bases. In DNA form, the CDR3 reads TGTGCCAGCAGCTTACTTACAGGGGGTGATCAGCCCCAGCATTTT. This gives the protein CASSLLTGGDQPQHF.

This clonotype appeared a few times. The chain combines TRBV5-1 with TRBJ2-3; perhaps TRBD2 as D (6 bases). Looked up from germline, CDR1 is SGHRS and CDR2 is YFSETQ. Trimming cost V 4 bases and J 8 bases, with 20 bases left between them. This CDR3 region has 15 residues. CDR3 region: CASSLLTSMGGTQYF. The CDR3 nucleotides are TGCGCCAGCAGCCTACTCACCTCTATGGGAGGTACGCAGTATTTT.

V gene TRBV5-4 combines with J gene TRBJ1-1; a weak D match, TRBD1 (6 bases). Trimming pared 5 bases from V and 5 bases from J, leaving 16 bases between. Germline CDR1 SGHNT, CDR2 YYREEE (reference sequence). CDR3 length equals 14 residues. CDR3 amino acids: CASRETGPRTEAFF. The DNA of the CDR3 is TGTGCCAGCAGGGAGACAGGTCCGAGGACTGAAGCTTTCTTT.

The table lists this clonotype with many counts. V usage is TRBV7-2 and J usage is TRBJ1-2; D gene uncertain. V gave up 5 bases and J gave up 7 bases, with 23 bases separating them. This CDR3 is built from 16 residues. Germline lookup yields CDR1 SGHTA and CDR2 FQGNSA. CDR3 bases: TGTGCCAGCAGCCTCAACCCGGGAGGGTTGATTGGTGGCTACACCTTC. This encodes CASSLNPGGLIGGYTF.

V usage is TRBV11-2 and J usage is TRBJ2-1; TRBD2 aligns across 9 bases. Trimming removed 5 bases from V and 4 bases from J; junction bases left unmatched: 6. Germline lookup yields CDR1 SGHAT and CDR2 FQNNGV. The CDR3 is 15 amino acids. The CDR3 nucleotides are TGTGCCAGCAGCCTAGCTAGCGGGGAATACAATGAGCAGTTCTTC. It encodes CASSLASGEYNEQFF.

A few counts support this clonotype. The chain employs TRBV7-2 and TRBJ2-1; TRBD2 matches 7 bases. With 5 bases clipped from V and 9 bases from J, the junction kept 7 bases outside the gene matches. Germline V gene sequence: CDR1 SGHTA, CDR2 FQGNSA. The CDR3 contains 13 residues. The CDR3 bases are TGTGCCAGCAGCACCACTAGCGCCGGTGAGCAGTTCTTC. Residues: CASSTTSAGEQFF. Filled out from reference TRBV7-2 and TRBJ2-1, the complete variable domain reads GAGVSQSPSNKVTEKGKDVELRCDPISGHTALYWYRQSLGQGLEFLIYFQGNSAPDKSGLPSDRFSAERTGGSVSTLTIQRTQQEDSAVYLCASSTTSAGEQFFGPGTRLTVL.

The chain recombines TRBV7-2 with TRBJ2-3; 14 bases fit TRBD2. This CDR3 has 16 amino acids. Germline loops: CDR1 SGHTA, CDR2 FQGNSA. J was trimmed by 5 bases and V by 5 bases; bases with no gene match: 6. The CDR3 sequence is CASSGTSGGGGDTQYF. In nucleotides, the CDR3 is TGTGCCAGCAGCGGGACTAGCGGGGGAGGTGGAGATACGCAGTATTTT.